One and the same sample provided the 6 T cell receptor beta chains below, sequenced in a study of CD8 T cells in Susac syndrome. Reverse transcription of about 0.5 to 1 ug RNA was carried out with random hexamers. TCRdb itself ran the immunoSEQ multiplex PCR reads through MiXCR, one entry per CDR3 protein. The repertoire holds roughly 200,000 distinct CDR3 sequences, around 96% seen once, with around 0.15% in the top ten. The sample comprised CD8+ T cells from PBMCs. The receptors were sampled from a human donor with multiple sclerosis.

The CDR3 region has the DNA TGTGCCAGCAGCGTAGGAGGGGTGTCCTACGAGCAGTACTTC. This encodes CASSVGGVSYEQYF. The chain uses TRBV9 and TRBJ2-7; D might be TRBD1 or TRBD2, each matching 5 bases. CDR3 length: 14 amino acids. Between the trimmed V and J ends, which lost 0 bases and 1 base, there was a span of 8 bases. Germline CDR1 and CDR2: SGDLS and YYNGEE.

The chain joins TRBV29-1 to TRBJ2-5; no definite D call. Germline lookup yields CDR1 SQVTM and CDR2 ANQGSEA. The CDR3 contains 11 residues. Between the trimmed V and J ends, which lost 4 bases and 5 bases, there was a span of 8 bases. In DNA, the CDR3 is TGCAGCGTTGTTCTGGGGGAGACCCAGTACTTC. This encodes CSVVLGETQYF.

The rearrangement uses TRBV24-1 and TRBJ2-6; D call uncertain. The length of the CDR3 is 12 residues. CDR1 and CDR2 from the germline V gene are KGHDR and SFDVKD. The V end was cut by 12 bases, the J end by 0 bases, with 5 bases between. The CDR3 sequence: CAAGSGANVLTF. CDR3 nucleotides: TGTGCCGCCGGCTCTGGGGCCAACGTCCTGACTTTC.

This clonotype occurred once. This chain connects TRBV3-1 to TRBJ2-5, with D unclear. Trimming removed 3 bases at V and 9 bases at J, with 14 bases between. The germline V gene has CDR1 LGHDT and CDR2 YNNKEL (reference sequence). CDR3 length: 13 amino acids. The CDR3 sequence: CASSQGRSPSQYF. For the CDR3, the DNA is TGTGCCAGCAGCCAGGGCCGATCTCCGTCCCAGTACTTC.

In DNA form, the CDR3 reads TGTGCCAGCAGTTTGACAGGGCGGTCCTACGAGCAGTACTTC. This encodes CASSLTGRSYEQYF. The chain has TRBV12-3 or TRBV12-4 and TRBJ2-7, with 7 nucleotides matching TRBD1. V dropped 3 bases and J dropped 1; count of bases not matched to a gene: 3. CDR3 size: 14 residues.

This sequence joins TRBV20-1 and TRBJ2-1, with 12 bases that match TRBD2. Germline V gene data show CDR1 as DFQATT and CDR2 as SNEGSKA (reference sequence). Trimming cost V 3 bases and J 10 bases; bases outside gene matches: 4. The CDR3 spans 13 residues. The CDR3 reads CSARGTSGQEQFF. The CDR3 DNA follows: TGCAGTGCTAGGGGGACTAGCGGGCAAGAGCAGTTCTTC.